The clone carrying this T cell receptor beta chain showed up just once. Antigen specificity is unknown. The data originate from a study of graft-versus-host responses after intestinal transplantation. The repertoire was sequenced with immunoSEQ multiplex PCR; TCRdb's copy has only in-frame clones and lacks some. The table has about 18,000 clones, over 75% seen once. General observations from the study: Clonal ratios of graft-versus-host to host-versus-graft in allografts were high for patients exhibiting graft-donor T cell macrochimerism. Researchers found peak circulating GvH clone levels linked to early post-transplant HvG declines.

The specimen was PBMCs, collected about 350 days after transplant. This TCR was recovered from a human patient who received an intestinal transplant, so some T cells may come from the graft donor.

The CDR3 DNA reads TGCGCCAGCAGCCAAGAAGGTCAGGGTGGCACAGATACGCAGTATTTT. This encodes CASSQEGQGGTDTQYF. The gene calls are TRBV4-1 and TRBJ2-3, with D possibly TRBD1 on 5 matching bases. The germline CDR1 and CDR2 sequences are MGHRA and YSYEKL. The CDR3 consists of 16 residues. V was cut by 0 bases and J by 1 base, with 11 bases left in between.